The present TCR beta chain was sequenced within a study of blood T cell repertoires in COVID-19. Study in general: Spain, Italy and the United States supplied samples that represented acute and convalescent COVID-19. Sample material is recorded as cDNA or gDNA derived from T cells, B-cell-depleted T cells, or PBMCs.

The CDR3 runs 15 residues. J was trimmed by 5 bases and V by 7 bases; bases with no gene match: 12. CDR1 is LNHDA, CDR2 SQIVND, per germline (reference sequence). Original data processing: Researchers report that nucleated cell counts were estimated from reference gene primer amplification. Assay: immunoSEQ multiplex PCR; the TCRdb copy retains only in-frame clones and omits some. The V and J calls and the clone size are those of that table, but D and trimming were determined from the DNA. In the table there are some 150,000 clones, 87% of which are singletons. Sequencing used peripheral blood. The TCR originated in a woman between 50 and 59 years old with acute or convalescent COVID-19. The gene calls are TRBV19 and TRBJ2-7; 9 bases agree with TRBD1. CDR3 coding DNA: TGTGCCAGTAAAGATACAGGACAGGGGAGCCACGAGCAGTACTTC. It translates to CASKDTGQGSHEQYF.